The 22 T cell receptor beta chains below were found in one sample sequenced in a study of CD8+ T cells in alopecia areata. The authors extracted RNA and reverse transcribed it into cDNA as the sequencing template. TCRdb's table, derived via immunoSEQ multiplex PCR, lists solely in-frame clones and lacks some. The data show around 250,000 clones, about 68% seen once. Sequenced here: CD4+ T cells sorted from blood, sampled at week 0. The origin of the receptors is a human donor with alopecia areata.

The chain joins TRBV14 to TRBJ2-5; weak D call: TRBD2 (5 bases). Trimming pared 2 bases from V and 4 bases from J, leaving 11 bases between. The CDR3 totals 14 residues. Per germline, CDR1 SGHDN and CDR2 FVKESK. CDR3 residues: CASSQSLAGETQYF. CDR3 bases: TGTGCCAGCAGCCAATCCCTAGCTGGAGAGACCCAGTACTTC.

This clone has just one count. The rearrangement uses TRBV2 and TRBJ2-3; 7 bases are shared with TRBD1. The CDR3 consists of 15 residues. Per germline, CDR1 SNHLY and CDR2 FYNNEI. V trimming: 6 bases; J trimming: 2 bases; junction bases outside the gene matches: 8. In DNA, the CDR3 is TGTGCCAGCAGCCCGGGACAGACAGACACAGATACGCAGTATTTT. This codes for CASSPGQTDTDTQYF.

CDR3 DNA: TGTGCCAGCAGCTTAGTCCCGGGAGAGGGGGCTAACTCCTACGAGCAGTACTTC. It yields the protein CASSLVPGEGANSYEQYF. The chain carries TRBV11-2 and TRBJ2-7, with D possibly TRBD1 on 7 matching bases. The germline CDR1 and CDR2 sequences are SGHAT and FQNNGV. With 1 base removed from V and 0 bases from J, the gap between germline ends came to 19 bases. The CDR3 covers 18 residues. Drawing the rest from reference TRBV11-2 and TRBJ2-7, the complete variable domain is EAGVAQSPRYKIIEKRQSVAFWCNPISGHATLYWYQQILGQGPKLLIQFQNNGVVDDSQLPKDRFSAERLKGVDSTLKIQPAKLEDSAVYLCASSLVPGEGANSYEQYFGPGTRLTVT.

The V gene is TRBV4-1, the J gene TRBJ1-2; D might be TRBD1 (5 bases). The germline V and J ends were trimmed by 0 bases and 7 bases, with 12 bases remaining between them. CDR3 size: 14 residues. Germline CDR1 MGHRA, CDR2 YSYEKL. This chain's CDR3 is CASSQDLGRSGYTF. The CDR3 DNA is TGCGCCAGCAGCCAAGATTTGGGGCGAAGTGGCTACACCTTC.

The genes are TRBV9 and TRBJ2-3, with D perhaps TRBD2 (6 bases). In germline, CDR1 is SGDLS, CDR2 YYNGEE. This CDR3 is 15 amino acids long. V was cut by 3 bases and J by 2 bases, with 13 bases left in between. In nucleotides, the CDR3 is TGTGCCAGCAGCGGTCCCCGGACTATCACAGATACGCAGTATTTT. This translates into CASSGPRTITDTQYF.

The chain has TRBV6-4 and TRBJ1-5, with D tentatively TRBD1 (5 bases). Deletions cut 3 bases from V and 6 bases from J, with 12 bases between. The germline V gene encodes CDR1 MRHNA and CDR2 SNTAGT. The CDR3 has 14 amino acids. Here the CDR3 DNA reads TGTGCCAGCAGTGAACAGGCGCGGGCTCAGCCCCAGCATTTT. Translation: CASSEQARAQPQHF.

The chain couples TRBV29-1 to TRBJ2-5, with D uncertain. Trimming cost V 2 bases and J 12 bases, with 10 bases left between them. Germline-derived CDR1 and CDR2 are SQVTM and ANQGSEA. The CDR3 has 10 amino acids. The CDR3 coding sequence is TGCAGCGTTGAATCCGGGCCCAAGTACTTC. It yields the protein CSVESGPKYF.

This chain links TRBV2 with TRBJ2-5, with a tentative D call TRBD2 (6 bases). Trimming stripped 7 bases from V and 4 bases from J, with 10 bases between. Germline-derived CDR1 and CDR2 are SNHLY and FYNNEI. The CDR3 has 12 amino acids. CDR3 amino acids: CASNGGAETQYF. CDR3 sequence (DNA): TGTGCCAGCAATGGCGGGGCAGAGACCCAGTACTTC.

The J gene is TRBJ2-5, the V gene TRBV15; D call uncertain. The CDR3 contains 13 residues. V lost 9 bases to trimming and J lost 1 base, with 12 bases between them. CDR1 is LNHNV, CDR2 YYDKDF, per germline (reference sequence). The CDR3: CATGLGVQETQYF. In nucleotides, the CDR3 is TGTGCCACAGGCCTCGGAGTCCAAGAGACCCAGTACTTC.

CDR3 in DNA: TGTGCCTGGAAAAGCGGGGGGGCCCTGGAGCAGTTCTTC. This codes for CAWKSGGALEQFF. The chain has TRBV30 and TRBJ2-1, with 10 bases fitting TRBD2. This CDR3 is 13 amino acids long. Germline trimming cut 4 bases from V and 10 bases from J; bases unmatched to any gene: 7. The germline CDR1 and CDR2 sequences are GTSNPN and SVGIG (reference sequence). The full variable domain, its missing parts supplied by reference TRBV30 and TRBJ2-1, is SQTIHQWPATLVQPVGSPLSLECTVEGTSNPNLYWYRQAAGRGLQLLFYSVGIGQISSEVPQNLSASRPQDRQFILSSKKLLLSDSGFYLCAWKSGGALEQFFGPGTRLTVL.

The chain is built from TRBV30 and TRBJ1-1; no clear D gene. V lost 3 bases and J lost 4, with 9 bases in between. CDR1 and CDR2 (germline): GTSNPN, SVGIG (reference sequence). The CDR3 is made up of 12 amino acids. For the CDR3, the DNA is TGTGCCTGGAGACGGGGAGGCACTGAAGCTTTCTTT. This gives the protein CAWRRGGTEAFF.

V and J are TRBV30 and TRBJ2-3; D may be TRBD1 (5 bases). With 1 base removed from V and 4 bases from J, the gap between germline ends came to 9 bases. In germline, CDR1 is GTSNPN, CDR2 SVGIG (reference sequence). The CDR3 sequence is 13 residues long. The CDR3: CAWSEGVPDTQYF. Written as DNA, the CDR3 is TGTGCCTGGAGTGAAGGGGTCCCAGATACGCAGTATTTT.

This rearrangement joins TRBV5-1 to TRBJ2-5; D gene unclear. With 4 bases removed from V and 2 bases from J, the gap between germline ends came to 12 bases. The V gene's germline CDR1 is SGHRS and CDR2 YFSETQ. The CDR3 consists of 14 residues. The CDR3 nucleotides read TGCGCCAGCAGCCTTCCGGCCCTGCAAGAGACCCAGTACTTC. The encoded protein is CASSLPALQETQYF.

This chain uses TRBV4-3 with TRBJ2-3; perhaps D is TRBD1 or TRBD2 (5 bases each). There are 14 residues in the CDR3. CDR1 and CDR2 from the germline V gene are LGHNA and YSLEER. V lost 0 bases, J lost 9 bases, and 13 bases lay in between. CDR3 loop: CASSQDRGEPTQYF. In DNA form, the CDR3 reads TGCGCCAGCAGCCAAGATCGAGGGGAACCCACGCAGTATTTT.

A word on this clone: Different DNA sequences within this sample yield the same CDR3. The CDR3 spells CSVDTQYF. In DNA form, the CDR3 reads TGCAGCGTAGATACGCAGTATTTT. The chain employs TRBV29-1 and TRBJ2-3; D remains ambiguous. Trimming shortened V by 6 bases and J by 5 bases, and 0 bases separated the two germline ends. CDR3 length equals 8 residues. The germline V gene has CDR1 SQVTM and CDR2 ANQGSEA.

V gene TRBV19 combines with J gene TRBJ2-5; D is undetermined. The V end lost 4 bases, the J end lost 0 bases, and 6 bases lay between the germline ends. The CDR3 runs to 13 residues. Germline CDR1 reads LNHDA; CDR2 reads SQIVND (reference sequence). The CDR3 DNA is TGTGCCAGTAGTAGGTTGAACCAAGAGACCCAGTACTTC. Its translation is CASSRLNQETQYF.

V and J are TRBV19 and TRBJ2-3; possibly TRBD1 for D (5 bases). CDR1 and CDR2 (germline): LNHDA, SQIVND (reference sequence). Trimming took 8 bases from V and 7 from J, leaving 19 bases between them. The CDR3 totals 14 residues. CDR3 residues: CASGASVSAYTQYF. As DNA, the CDR3 is TGTGCCAGTGGGGCCTCCGTCAGCGCATATACGCAGTATTTT.

The genes are TRBV29-1 and TRBJ2-5; maybe TRBD2 (5 bases). Germline V gene sequence: CDR1 SQVTM, CDR2 ANQGSEA. The CDR3 has 13 amino acids. The V and J ends lost 1 base and 2 bases respectively, with 8 bases between them. CDR3 loop: CSVEGLPQETQYF. Written as DNA, the CDR3 is TGCAGCGTTGAAGGACTACCTCAAGAGACCCAGTACTTC.

This clone was picked up a small number of times. This chain uses TRBV7-2 with TRBJ2-7; TRBD2 matches 8 bases. With 5 bases clipped from V and 7 bases from J, the junction kept 13 bases outside the gene matches. CDR3 length: 15 residues. CDR1 is SGHTA, CDR2 FQGNSA, per germline. CDR3 sequence reads: CASSPSTGGPGEQYF. The CDR3 region has the DNA TGTGCCAGCAGCCCGAGTACGGGGGGGCCTGGAGAGCAGTACTTC. Full variable domain (remainder filled in from reference TRBV7-2 and TRBJ2-7): GAGVSQSPSNKVTEKGKDVELRCDPISGHTALYWYRQSLGQGLEFLIYFQGNSAPDKSGLPSDRFSAERTGGSVSTLTIQRTQQEDSAVYLCASSPSTGGPGEQYFGPGTRLTVT.

The chain recombines TRBV29-1 with TRBJ2-2; 13 bases line up with TRBD2. V trimming: 3 bases; J trimming: 6 bases; junction bases outside the gene matches: 13. Per germline, CDR1 SQVTM and CDR2 ANQGSEA. The CDR3 is made up of 18 amino acids. CDR3 loop: CSVEHGGLAGDRPGELFF. As DNA, the CDR3 is TGCAGCGTTGAGCACGGAGGACTAGCGGGGGATCGTCCCGGGGAGCTGTTTTTT.

The gene calls are TRBV7-9 and TRBJ1-5; no reliable D call. V was clipped by 3 bases and J by 4 bases, with 4 bases between them. Germline CDR1 reads SEHNR; CDR2 reads FQNEAQ (reference sequence). This CDR3 comprises 12 residues. The CDR3 region is CASSFPNQPQHF. The CDR3 nucleotides are TGTGCCAGCAGCTTCCCTAATCAGCCCCAGCATTTT.

This chain connects TRBV30 to TRBJ1-2, with a weak D call TRBD1 (6 bases). V was clipped by 5 bases and J by 7 bases, with 20 bases between them. The germline CDR1 and CDR2 sequences are GTSNPN and SVGIG (reference sequence). This CDR3 contains 14 residues. CDR3 sequence (DNA): TGTGCCTGGGTCCTGATAACAGGGTCCAGTGGCTACACCTTC. This gives the protein CAWVLITGSSGYTF.